The text below deals with one T cell receptor (beta chain). The CDR3 has 14 amino acids. Germline V gene data show CDR1 as SGHTA and CDR2 as FQGNSA. Deletions cut 6 bases from V and 2 bases from J, with 14 bases between. The sample comes from a study of technical replicates of blood from a few donors. Only in-frame clones appear in the TCRdb table, and some are missing; sequencing was by immunoSEQ multiplex PCR. The table shows under 85,000 clones, with roughly 93% occurring only once. Input material: T cells isolated from PBMCs. This receptor was identified in a human donor in good health. This rearrangement joins TRBV7-2 to TRBJ2-7; D is perhaps TRBD1 (5 bases). CDR3 protein: CASSRSLGAYEQYF. The CDR3 bases are TGTGCCAGCAGTCGGTCTCTAGGGGCCTACGAGCAGTACTTC.